This T cell receptor beta chain was sequenced in a study of T cell changes during pregnancy in multiple sclerosis. Only in-frame clones appear in the TCRdb table, and some are missing; sequencing was by immunoSEQ multiplex PCR. The repertoire holds roughly 97,000 clones, with just over 90% as singletons. CDR1 MDHEN and CDR2 SYDVKM come from the germline V gene. V dropped 4 bases and J dropped 1 base, with 7 bases sitting between them. This CDR3 is 13 amino acids long. The receptor was isolated from a female donor in good health, enrolled as a control in a pregnancy study. The starting material was peripheral blood, obtained in the second trimester of pregnancy. V gene TRBV28 combines with J gene TRBJ1-1; D not resolved. CDR3 protein: CASSSPPNTEAFF. The DNA for the CDR3 is TGTGCCAGCAGTTCCCCTCCGAACACTGAAGCTTTCTTT.